The 20 T cell receptor beta chains listed next were all sequenced from one sample in a study of blood T cell repertoires in COVID-19. Only in-frame clones appear in the TCRdb table, and some are missing; sequencing was by immunoSEQ multiplex PCR. The top ten clones hold over 2.5% of a sample with about 98,000 clones, around 87% of them seen once. The sample comprised peripheral blood. The source is a middle-aged man with active or convalescent COVID-19.

V usage is TRBV6-4 and J usage is TRBJ2-2; D call uncertain. Between the trimmed V and J ends, which lost 2 bases and 6 bases, there was a span of 13 bases. CDR3 length: 15 residues. Germline CDR1 MRHNA, CDR2 SNTAGT. In DNA, the CDR3 is TGTGCCAGCAGTGACGAGGCTACCTCCCCCGGGGAGCTGTTTTTT. Its translation is CASSDEATSPGELFF.

The genes are TRBV5-1 and TRBJ2-1; TRBD2 aligns across 7 bases. The CDR3 contains 16 residues. V shed 4 bases and J 4 bases; nucleotides not matched to a gene: 11. Germline V CDR1 and CDR2: SGHRS, YFSETQ. The chain's CDR3 is CASSNLAETQYNEQFF. As DNA, the CDR3 is TGCGCCAGCAGCAACCTAGCGGAAACTCAATACAATGAGCAGTTCTTC.

This chain connects TRBV2 to TRBJ1-2; 8 bases match TRBD1. Germline trimming cut 0 bases from V and 7 bases from J; bases unmatched to any gene: 7. Germline-derived CDR1 and CDR2 are SNHLY and FYNNEI. The CDR3 runs to 15 residues. The CDR3 DNA is TGTGCCAGCAGTGAAGCGCGCACAGGGGGAGGTGGCTACACCTTC. Protein sequence: CASSEARTGGGGYTF.

Notes on this clone: Other nucleotide sequences in the sample specify the same CDR3. The chain couples TRBV5-6 to TRBJ2-1; the match to TRBD1 covers 9 bases. The length of the CDR3 is 15 residues. V gave up 2 bases and J gave up 1 base; unmatched junction bases: 1. Germline V gene sequence: CDR1 SGHDT, CDR2 YYEEEE. CDR3 sequence reads: CASSLGQGSYNEQFF. In nucleotides, the CDR3 is TGTGCCAGCAGCTTAGGACAGGGGTCCTACAATGAGCAGTTCTTC. Full variable domain (rest looked up from reference TRBV5-6 and TRBJ2-1): DAGVTQSPTHLIKTRGQQVTLRCSPKSGHDTVSWYQQALGQGPQFIFQYYEEEERQRGNFPDRFSGHQFPNYSSELNVNALLLGDSALYLCASSLGQGSYNEQFFGPGTRLTVL.

The V gene is TRBV15, the J gene TRBJ1-1, with 8 bases fitting TRBD1. Trimming removed 0 bases from V and 10 bases from J; junction bases left unmatched: 7. CDR1 and CDR2 (germline): LNHNV, YYDKDF (reference sequence). CDR3 length: 14 residues. CDR3 DNA sequence: TGTGCCACCAGCAGAGATCCCAACACAGGGGGAGCTTTCTTT. Translation: CATSRDPNTGGAFF.

CDR3 bases: TGTGCCAGCAGTGAGACAGGACAGAACACCGGGGAGCTGTTTTTT. Translated, it gives CASSETGQNTGELFF. The rearrangement uses TRBV2 and TRBJ2-2; D is possibly TRBD1 (6 bases). Germline values: CDR1 SNHLY, CDR2 FYNNEI. The CDR3 consists of 15 residues. With 3 bases removed from V and 1 base from J, the gap between germline ends came to 9 bases.

A word on this clone: Other DNA sequences in this sample translate to the same CDR3. CDR3 sequence: CASSSGTGGTEAFF. In DNA, the CDR3 is TGCGCCAGCAGCTCGGGGACCGGGGGGACTGAAGCTTTCTTT. The V call is TRBV5-1, the J call TRBJ1-1; D perhaps matches TRBD1 (5 bases). V lost 3 bases and J lost 5, with 14 bases in between. CDR1 is SGHRS, CDR2 YFSETQ, per germline. CDR3 size: 14 residues.

This clone was observed a handful of times. The rearrangement links TRBV5-1 to TRBJ2-5; the match to TRBD2 covers 10 bases. J lost 4 bases, V lost 7 bases, and 10 bases had no gene match. The CDR3 contains 15 residues. Germline V gene lookup returns CDR1 SGHRS and CDR2 YFSETQ. The CDR3 DNA sequence: TGCGCCAGCCTTACGAGCGGGGGGGCCGGAGAGACCCAGTACTTC. Translation: CASLTSGGAGETQYF.

V and J are TRBV18 and TRBJ2-2; 7 bases align to TRBD2. The trim removed 2 bases at V and 2 bases at J, leaving 5 bases unmatched. The CDR3 length is 16 residues. CDR1 is KGHSH, CDR2 LQKENI, per germline. DNA of the CDR3: TGTGCCAGCTCACCAGTCCAGCGGGGAAACACCGGGGAGCTGTTTTTT. It codes for CASSPVQRGNTGELFF. The full variable domain, with the rest looked up from reference TRBV18 and TRBJ2-2, is NAGVMQNPRHLVRRRGQEARLRCSPMKGHSHVYWYRQLPEEGLKFMVYLQKENIIDESGMPKERFSAEFPKEGPSILRIQQVVRGDSAAYFCASSPVQRGNTGELFFGEGSRLTVL.

J is TRBJ1-6 and V is TRBV3-1 (or the pseudogene TRBV3-2), with D tentatively TRBD1 (6 bases). CDR3 length equals 15 residues. Germline values: CDR1 LGHDT, CDR2 YNNKEL (reference sequence). Trimming took off 4 bases at V and 6 bases at J, with 13 bases between the two ends. The CDR3 nucleotides are TGTGCCAGCAGCCCCCAAGGGGGTGTTAATTCACCCCTCCACTTT. Translation gives CASSPQGGVNSPLHF.

The chain uses TRBV14 and TRBJ2-3; 7 nucleotides line up with TRBD2. CDR3 length: 15 amino acids. After removal of 1 base from V and 2 bases from J, the junction contained 3 bases not matched to a gene. Germline CDR1 and CDR2: SGHDN and FVKESK. The CDR3 DNA reads as TGTGCCAGCAGCCAAGCGGGGGGACTCACAGATACGCAGTATTTT. It translates to CASSQAGGLTDTQYF.

The chain links TRBV7-2 to TRBJ1-5; D call uncertain. Germline lookup yields CDR1 SGHTA and CDR2 FQGNSA. The CDR3 loop spans 13 amino acids. V gave up 2 bases and J gave up 0 bases, with 2 bases separating them. CDR3 DNA: TGTGCCAGCAGCTTACGTAGCAATCAGCCCCAGCATTTT. This gives the protein CASSLRSNQPQHF.

The V call is TRBV28, the J call TRBJ2-7; TRBD1 might be the D (5 bases). From germline, CDR1 is MDHEN and CDR2 SYDVKM. This CDR3 spans 13 amino acids. Trimming pared 10 bases from V and 6 bases from J, leaving 19 bases between. Here the CDR3 DNA reads TGTGCCACCAAACCGACAGCCGCTCCCGAGCAGTACGTC. It yields the protein CATKPTAAPEQYV.

The chain employs TRBV28 and TRBJ2-7, with 8 nucleotides matching TRBD1. V was clipped by 4 bases and J by 2 bases; unmatched bases: 4. Germline-derived CDR1 and CDR2 are MDHEN and SYDVKM. This CDR3 comprises 14 residues. The CDR3 loop is CASSSGTGPYEQYF. DNA for the CDR3: TGTGCCAGCAGTTCCGGGACAGGACCCTACGAGCAGTACTTC.

The V and J genes are TRBV15 and TRBJ2-3, with 9 bases aligning to TRBD1. Trimming removed 3 bases from V and 3 bases from J; junction bases left unmatched: 7. Germline assignment: CDR1 LNHNV and CDR2 YYDKDF (reference sequence). The CDR3 length is 16 residues. In nucleotides, the CDR3 is TGTGCCACCAGCAGGGCGGGACAGGGTGGTACAGATACGCAGTATTTT. The encoded protein is CATSRAGQGGTDTQYF.

The chain is built from TRBV12-3 or TRBV12-4 and TRBJ1-5; no reliable D call. V shed 6 bases and J shed 7 bases, with 13 bases lying between them. The CDR3 is 13 residues long. This CDR3 reads CASRRGMGQPQHF. The CDR3 nucleotides read TGTGCCAGCAGAAGAGGGATGGGGCAGCCCCAGCATTTT.

V and J are TRBV5-6 and TRBJ2-2; a weak D match, TRBD1 (7 bases). The CDR3 runs to 15 residues. V was shortened by 0 bases and J by 4 bases, with 10 bases between the two germline ends. Germline-derived CDR1 and CDR2 are SGHDT and YYEEEE. CDR3 coding DNA: TGTGCCAGCAGCTTGGGGCAGGGGGGCACCGGGGAGCTGTTTTTT. Amino acids: CASSLGQGGTGELFF.

This chain connects TRBV6-5 to TRBJ2-3; 7 bases line up with TRBD2. Looked up from germline, CDR1 is MNHEY and CDR2 is SVGAGI. This CDR3 is 14 amino acids long. Trimming took 6 bases from V and 0 from J; bases not matched to a gene: 3. The CDR3, as DNA: TGTGCCAGCAGGAGCGGGGCTAGCACAGATACGCAGTATTTT. Translating gives CASRSGASTDTQYF.

The rearrangement uses TRBV28 and TRBJ2-7, with no clear D. Trimming took off 2 bases at V and 3 bases at J, with 8 bases between the two ends. The CDR3 totals 13 residues. The germline gives CDR1 MDHEN, CDR2 SYDVKM. The CDR3 sequence is CASSLTANYEQYF. CDR3 nucleotides: TGTGCCAGCAGTTTAACAGCTAACTACGAGCAGTACTTC.

Points on this clone: Other DNA sequences in this specimen translate into the identical CDR3. V gene TRBV6-6 combines with J gene TRBJ1-5, with D hard to call. Per the germline V gene, CDR1 is MNHNY and CDR2 is SVGAGI (reference sequence). V lost 0 bases and J lost 3, with 6 bases in between. The CDR3 has 14 amino acids. As DNA, the CDR3 is TGTGCCAGCAGTTACTCTGAGGACAATCAGCCCCAGCATTTT. Protein: CASSYSEDNQPQHF.